This TCR beta chain was identified in a study of siplizumab effects on memory and regulatory T cells. Study-level points and caveats: In controls, roughly 25% of mappable alloreactive CD4+ clones were Treg-derived on average, versus about 69% with siplizumab.

The V end was cut by 5 bases, the J end by 5 bases, with 21 bases between. The germline V gene has CDR1 LGHNT and CDR2 FRNRAP. The CDR3 is made up of 16 amino acids. With respect to this clone: Its antigen is as yet unknown.

Measured with immunoSEQ multiplex PCR; TCRdb has only the in-frame clones, and not every one. The data contain 55,000 to 80,000 clones, around three quarters of them seen just once; the ten biggest clones take up about 0.42%. The genes are TRBV12-5 and TRBJ1-1; tentatively, D is TRBD1 (5 bases). The specimen was memory CD4+ T cells sorted from blood. This clonotype originated in a human donor in good health. The CDR3 coding sequence is TGTGCTAGTGGTGCACTGGGGGGACGGGCTGAAACTGAAGCTTTCTTT. As protein: CASGALGGRAETEAFF.